The rows below give T cell receptor beta chains drawn from one sample of a study of blood T cell repertoires in COVID-19. TCRdb's copy holds only in-frame clones and misses some; the assay was immunoSEQ multiplex PCR. The table shows about 200,000 clones, with just under 85% occurring only once. Sequencing was carried out using peripheral blood. The receptors stem from a man between 60 and 75 years old with COVID-19, enrolled during active disease. The CDR3 runs from the conserved cysteine through the conserved F or W. The order of the fields is D gene, CDR3 length, clone size, J gene, V gene, CDR3 protein, CDR3 DNA. The D gene is left open where the match is weak. The listing skips clone size in some rows; elsewhere it reads once, few, many or a size class.

d_call: TRBD1; cdr3_length: 12; clone_size: once; j_call: TRBJ1-1; v_call: TRBV12-5; cdr3_aa: CASGWSGGRAFF; cdr3_nt: TGTGCTAGTGGTTGGTCAGGGGGCAGGGCTTTCTTT
d_call: -; cdr3_length: 14; clone_size: -; j_call: TRBJ2-7; v_call: TRBV4-2; cdr3_aa: CASSPSREGYEQYF; cdr3_nt: TGTGCCAGCAGCCCTTCCCGTGAGGGCTACGAGCAGTACTTC
d_call: -; cdr3_length: 14; clone_size: -; j_call: TRBJ2-6; v_call: TRBV4-3; cdr3_aa: CASRRTTGANVLTF; cdr3_nt: TGCGCCAGCAGACGGACAACTGGGGCCAACGTCCTGACTTTC
d_call: TRBD1; cdr3_length: 14; clone_size: -; j_call: TRBJ1-4; v_call: TRBV10-3; cdr3_aa: CAISQTGGDEKLFF; cdr3_nt: TGTGCCATCAGTCAGACAGGGGGCGATGAAAAACTGTTTTTT
d_call: TRBD1; cdr3_length: 14; clone_size: -; j_call: TRBJ1-2; v_call: TRBV6-5; cdr3_aa: CASVESAGTAILTF; cdr3_nt: TGCGCCTCGGTGGAATCGGCCGGGACAGCAATCCTCACCTTC
d_call: TRBD1; cdr3_length: 14; clone_size: -; j_call: TRBJ1-4; v_call: TRBV7-9; cdr3_aa: CASSLGTGDEKLFF; cdr3_nt: TGTGCCAGCAGCCTCGGGACAGGGGATGAAAAACTGTTTTTT
d_call: TRBD1; cdr3_length: 15; clone_size: -; j_call: TRBJ2-7; v_call: TRBV7-2; cdr3_aa: CASSLAGTGDYEQYF; cdr3_nt: TGTGCCAGCAGCTTAGCGGGGACAGGGGACTACGAGCAGTACTTC
d_call: -; cdr3_length: 16; clone_size: once; j_call: TRBJ2-3; v_call: TRBV7-3; cdr3_aa: CASSLGAGRATDTQYF; cdr3_nt: TGTGCCAGCAGCTTAGGTGCGGGAAGGGCCACAGATACGCAGTATTTT
d_call: -; cdr3_length: 14; clone_size: -; j_call: TRBJ1-2; v_call: TRBV6-2/TRBV6-3; cdr3_aa: CASSSGRGDYGYTF; cdr3_nt: TGTGCCAGCAGTTCCGGTCGGGGGGACTATGGCTACACCTTC
d_call: -; cdr3_length: 15; clone_size: -; j_call: TRBJ1-6; v_call: TRBV9; cdr3_aa: CASSVAGVYNSPLHF; cdr3_nt: TGTGCCAGCAGCGTAGCCGGTGTCTATAATTCACCCCTCCACTTT
d_call: TRBD1; cdr3_length: 17; clone_size: -; j_call: TRBJ2-2; v_call: TRBV5-1; cdr3_aa: CASSQTGTVTNTGELFF; cdr3_nt: TGCGCCAGCAGCCAAACAGGGACAGTCACTAACACCGGGGAGCTGTTTTTT
d_call: TRBD2; cdr3_length: 15; clone_size: once; j_call: TRBJ2-1; v_call: TRBV5-5; cdr3_aa: CASSSLAGEGNEQFF; cdr3_nt: TGTGCCAGCAGCTCATTAGCGGGAGAAGGGAATGAGCAGTTCTTC
d_call: -; cdr3_length: 12; clone_size: -; j_call: TRBJ1-1; v_call: TRBV5-1; cdr3_aa: CASSLGQSEAFF; cdr3_nt: TGCGCCAGCAGCCTTGGACAGTCTGAAGCTTTCTTT
d_call: TRBD1; cdr3_length: 16; clone_size: few; j_call: TRBJ2-2; v_call: TRBV28; cdr3_aa: CASSKHGTGQGRELFF; cdr3_nt: TGTGCCAGCAGTAAACATGGGACAGGGCAGGGCAGGGAGCTGTTTTTT
d_call: -; cdr3_length: 12; clone_size: -; j_call: TRBJ2-3; v_call: TRBV5-4; cdr3_aa: CASSLLTGLQYF; cdr3_nt: TGTGCCAGCAGCTTATTGACAGGCCTGCAGTATTTT
d_call: -; cdr3_length: 14; clone_size: -; j_call: TRBJ1-1; v_call: TRBV9; cdr3_aa: CASSSGETYAEAFF; cdr3_nt: TGTGCCAGCAGCAGCGGGGAGACATACGCTGAAGCTTTCTTT
d_call: TRBD1; cdr3_length: 16; clone_size: -; j_call: TRBJ1-1; v_call: TRBV27; cdr3_aa: CASSPHGTGMNTEAFF; cdr3_nt: TGTGCCAGCAGCCCCCACGGGACAGGGATGAACACTGAAGCTTTCTTT
d_call: TRBD1; cdr3_length: 16; clone_size: -; j_call: TRBJ1-5; v_call: TRBV4-2; cdr3_aa: CASSQGPGTGNQPQHF; cdr3_nt: TGTGCCAGCAGCCAAGGCCCCGGGACAGGGAATCAGCCCCAGCATTTT
d_call: -; cdr3_length: 15; clone_size: -; j_call: TRBJ2-1; v_call: TRBV5-6; cdr3_aa: CASSLAPGHGHEQFF; cdr3_nt: TGTGCCAGCAGCTTGGCTCCGGGACACGGTCATGAGCAGTTCTTC
d_call: -; cdr3_length: 13; clone_size: -; j_call: TRBJ1-1; v_call: TRBV13; cdr3_aa: CASSLGRDTEAFF; cdr3_nt: TGTGCCAGCAGCTTAGGCAGGGATACTGAAGCTTTCTTT
d_call: -; cdr3_length: 14; clone_size: few; j_call: TRBJ2-7; v_call: TRBV27; cdr3_aa: CASRLFRDTYEQYF; cdr3_nt: TGTGCCAGCAGACTTTTCCGGGACACCTACGAGCAGTACTTC
d_call: -; cdr3_length: 16; clone_size: -; j_call: TRBJ2-3; v_call: TRBV4-2; cdr3_aa: CASSLYPGERADTQYF; cdr3_nt: TGTGCCAGCAGCCTTTATCCCGGGGAGCGGGCAGATACGCAGTATTTT
d_call: -; cdr3_length: 11; clone_size: once; j_call: TRBJ2-2; v_call: TRBV28; cdr3_aa: CASTLGGELFF; cdr3_nt: TGTGCCAGCACCCTCGGGGGGGAGCTGTTTTTT
d_call: -; cdr3_length: 15; clone_size: few; j_call: TRBJ2-7; v_call: TRBV10-3; cdr3_aa: CAISESTEGRYEQYF; cdr3_nt: TGTGCCATCAGTGAGTCGACGGAGGGGCGGTACGAGCAGTACTTC
d_call: TRBD1; cdr3_length: 16; clone_size: -; j_call: TRBJ1-2; v_call: TRBV6-5; cdr3_aa: CASSYPRDRGSYGYTF; cdr3_nt: TGTGCCAGCAGTTACCCCCGGGACAGGGGGTCCTATGGCTACACCTTC
d_call: -; cdr3_length: 18; clone_size: -; j_call: TRBJ1-1; v_call: TRBV15; cdr3_aa: CATSTSPVKGFPNTEAFF; cdr3_nt: TGTGCCACCAGCACCTCCCCGGTGAAGGGGTTTCCGAACACTGAAGCTTTCTTT
d_call: -; cdr3_length: 13; clone_size: few; j_call: TRBJ1-5; v_call: TRBV6-4; cdr3_aa: CASSLEIRQPQHF; cdr3_nt: TGTGCCAGCAGCCTGGAGATTCGGCAGCCCCAGCATTTT
d_call: TRBD1; cdr3_length: 15; clone_size: -; j_call: TRBJ1-1; v_call: TRBV13; cdr3_aa: CASSYGGQGDTEAFF; cdr3_nt: TGTGCCAGCAGTTATGGGGGACAGGGGGACACTGAAGCTTTCTTT
d_call: -; cdr3_length: 14; clone_size: -; j_call: TRBJ1-2; v_call: TRBV5-5; cdr3_aa: CASSLGPGDYGYTF; cdr3_nt: TGTGCCAGCAGCTTGGGCCCAGGGGACTATGGCTACACCTTC
d_call: TRBD1; cdr3_length: 14; clone_size: -; j_call: TRBJ2-2; v_call: TRBV19; cdr3_aa: CASSDRGLPGELFF; cdr3_nt: TGTGCCAGTAGCGACAGGGGGCTACCCGGGGAGCTGTTTTTT
d_call: TRBD1; cdr3_length: 16; clone_size: -; j_call: TRBJ1-6; v_call: TRBV6-1; cdr3_aa: CASSEGFGRGNSPLHF; cdr3_nt: TGTGCCAGCAGTGAAGGTTTTGGCAGGGGGAATTCACCCCTCCACTTT
d_call: -; cdr3_length: 14; clone_size: -; j_call: TRBJ1-1; v_call: TRBV10-3; cdr3_aa: CAISGQSLPTEAFF; cdr3_nt: TGTGCCATCAGTGGGCAGTCCTTACCGACTGAAGCTTTCTTT
d_call: -; cdr3_length: 13; clone_size: -; j_call: TRBJ2-7; v_call: TRBV10-2; cdr3_aa: CASSERETREQYF; cdr3_nt: TGCGCCAGCAGTGAACGGGAGACTAGAGAGCAGTACTTC
d_call: -; cdr3_length: 13; clone_size: -; j_call: TRBJ1-5; v_call: TRBV3-1/TRBV3-2; cdr3_aa: CASSLPGGQPQHF; cdr3_nt: TGTGCCAGCAGCCTCCCCGGGGGTCAGCCCCAGCATTTT
d_call: TRBD1; cdr3_length: 15; clone_size: -; j_call: TRBJ2-3; v_call: TRBV2; cdr3_aa: CASSEGQGLADTQYF; cdr3_nt: TGTGCCAGCAGTGAGGGACAGGGCCTCGCAGATACGCAGTATTTT
d_call: -; cdr3_length: 12; clone_size: once; j_call: TRBJ1-2; v_call: TRBV5-4; cdr3_aa: CASSQGLAGYTF; cdr3_nt: TGTGCCAGCAGCCAGGGACTGGCTGGCTACACCTTC
d_call: -; cdr3_length: 14; clone_size: -; j_call: TRBJ1-1; v_call: TRBV10-1; cdr3_aa: CASSETKLNTEAFF; cdr3_nt: TGCGCCAGCAGTGAGACCAAGCTTAACACTGAAGCTTTCTTT
d_call: -; cdr3_length: 17; clone_size: -; j_call: TRBJ2-6; v_call: TRBV9; cdr3_aa: CASSAHRDNSGANVLTF; cdr3_nt: TGTGCCAGCAGCGCCCACCGGGACAATTCTGGGGCCAACGTCCTGACTTTC
d_call: TRBD2; cdr3_length: 14; clone_size: few; j_call: TRBJ2-5; v_call: TRBV30; cdr3_aa: CAWRKAGGWETQYF; cdr3_nt: TGTGCCTGGAGGAAAGCGGGAGGGTGGGAGACCCAGTACTTC
d_call: TRBD1; cdr3_length: 15; clone_size: -; j_call: TRBJ1-6; v_call: TRBV5-4; cdr3_aa: CASSSGQGGNSPLHF; cdr3_nt: TGTGCCAGCAGCTCGGGACAGGGTGGTAATTCACCCCTCCACTTT
d_call: -; cdr3_length: 15; clone_size: few; j_call: TRBJ1-1; v_call: TRBV5-1; cdr3_aa: CASSLQSAVITEAFF; cdr3_nt: TGCGCCAGCAGCTTACAGTCTGCTGTTATCACTGAAGCTTTCTTT
d_call: -; cdr3_length: 16; clone_size: -; j_call: TRBJ1-6; v_call: TRBV4-2; cdr3_aa: CASSREGEVYNSPLHF; cdr3_nt: TGTGCCAGCAGCCGGGAGGGGGAGGTTTATAATTCACCCCTCCACTTT
d_call: -; cdr3_length: 17; clone_size: -; j_call: TRBJ1-1; v_call: TRBV27; cdr3_aa: CASSLDRRKYSNTEAFF; cdr3_nt: TGTGCCAGCAGTCTCGACAGGCGTAAATATTCCAACACTGAAGCTTTCTTT
d_call: -; cdr3_length: 14; clone_size: -; j_call: TRBJ1-2; v_call: TRBV3-1/TRBV3-2; cdr3_aa: CASSQDAGNYGYTF; cdr3_nt: TGTGCCAGCAGCCAAGATGCAGGGAATTATGGCTACACCTTC
d_call: -; cdr3_length: 12; clone_size: -; j_call: TRBJ1-1; v_call: TRBV6-5; cdr3_aa: CASSPGRGEAFF; cdr3_nt: TGTGCCAGCAGCCCGGGGAGGGGTGAAGCTTTCTTT
d_call: -; cdr3_length: 16; clone_size: -; j_call: TRBJ2-5; v_call: TRBV6-5; cdr3_aa: CASSSPGTRGRETQYF; cdr3_nt: TGTGCCAGCAGTTCCCCCGGAACTCGGGGGAGGGAGACCCAGTACTTC
d_call: -; cdr3_length: 14; clone_size: -; j_call: TRBJ2-1; v_call: TRBV29-1; cdr3_aa: CSVSRGQTYNEQFF; cdr3_nt: TGCAGCGTTTCAAGAGGGCAGACTTACAATGAGCAGTTCTTC
d_call: TRBD1; cdr3_length: 12; clone_size: -; j_call: TRBJ1-5; v_call: TRBV27; cdr3_aa: CASSTQGVGQHF; cdr3_nt: TGTGCCAGCAGTACACAGGGGGTTGGACAGCATTTT
d_call: -; cdr3_length: 17; clone_size: -; j_call: TRBJ1-6; v_call: TRBV10-3; cdr3_aa: CAISERRQGDLNSPLHF; cdr3_nt: TGTGCCATCAGTGAACGGCGCCAGGGTGACCTAAATTCACCCCTCCACTTT
d_call: -; cdr3_length: 15; clone_size: few; j_call: TRBJ1-3; v_call: TRBV28; cdr3_aa: CASSLQTGARNTIYF; cdr3_nt: TGTGCCAGCAGTTTACAGACAGGCGCTCGGAACACCATATATTTT
d_call: -; cdr3_length: 15; clone_size: -; j_call: TRBJ1-6; v_call: TRBV9; cdr3_aa: CASSLGGAGNSPLHF; cdr3_nt: TGTGCCAGCTCCCTTGGGGGGGCTGGGAATTCACCCCTCCACTTT
d_call: -; cdr3_length: 12; clone_size: -; j_call: TRBJ2-3; v_call: TRBV24-1; cdr3_aa: CATSPQGYTQYF; cdr3_nt: TGTGCCACCTCGCCTCAGGGTTATACGCAGTATTTT
d_call: TRBD2; cdr3_length: 17; clone_size: -; j_call: TRBJ2-5; v_call: TRBV5-4; cdr3_aa: CASSLGLVAGGQETQYF; cdr3_nt: TGTGCCAGCAGCTTGGGATTGGTAGCGGGTGGCCAAGAGACCCAGTACTTC
d_call: -; cdr3_length: 13; clone_size: -; j_call: TRBJ1-4; v_call: TRBV27; cdr3_aa: CASALGLNEKLFF; cdr3_nt: TGTGCCAGCGCCTTGGGCCTTAATGAAAAACTGTTTTTT